This is a list of T cell receptor beta chains from one sample in a study of Ad26.COV2.S vaccination and SARS-CoV-2 variants. Libraries were prepared by immunoSEQ multiplex PCR; TCRdb keeps only in-frame clonotypes and omits some of them. The table shows 380,000 or so clones, with roughly 80% occurring only once. Specimen: peripheral blood, collected in a trial of Ad26.COV2.S vaccine versus placebo. The receptors originated from a person aged 18-60 years who received the Ad26.COV2.S COVID-19 vaccine or a placebo. The CDR3 runs from the conserved cysteine through the conserved F or W. The D gene is left open where the match is weak. Rows give clone size only sometimes, using once, few, many, or a class for an expanded clone.

d_call: -
j_call: TRBJ1-2
v_call: TRBV7-2
clone_size: -
cdr3_nt: TGTGCCAGCAGCTTAGTGGGCATCTATAACTATGGCTACACCTTC
cdr3_aa: CASSLVGIYNYGYTF

d_call: TRBD1
j_call: TRBJ1-2
v_call: TRBV9
clone_size: -
cdr3_nt: TGTGCCAGCAGCGCCAGGCGGGGACAGGGGGTTACTAACTATGGCTACACCTTC
cdr3_aa: CASSARRGQGVTNYGYTF

d_call: -
j_call: TRBJ2-3
v_call: TRBV19
clone_size: -
cdr3_nt: TGTGCCAGTAGTGAGAGCGGACCTACCGTTTTAAGCACAGATACGCAGTATTTT
cdr3_aa: CASSESGPTVLSTDTQYF

d_call: TRBD1
j_call: TRBJ2-2
v_call: TRBV9
clone_size: once
cdr3_nt: TGTGCCAGCAGCGTAGAGGGACAGGGTAGAACCGGGGAGCTGTTTTTT
cdr3_aa: CASSVEGQGRTGELFF

d_call: -
j_call: TRBJ2-3
v_call: TRBV7-2
clone_size: -
cdr3_nt: TGTGCCAGCAGCCGGACCGACAGCACAGATACGCAGTATTTT
cdr3_aa: CASSRTDSTDTQYF

d_call: -
j_call: TRBJ1-1
v_call: TRBV7-2
clone_size: few
cdr3_nt: TGTGCCAGCAGCTCGATTACTGAAGCTTTCTTT
cdr3_aa: CASSSITEAFF

d_call: -
j_call: TRBJ2-7
v_call: TRBV5-4
clone_size: -
cdr3_nt: TGTGCCAGCAGCCAGAGCTCCTACGAGCAGTACTTC
cdr3_aa: CASSQSSYEQYF

d_call: -
j_call: TRBJ1-3
v_call: TRBV6-6
clone_size: -
cdr3_nt: TGTGCCAGCAGCTCTTGGTCTGGAAACACCATATATTTT
cdr3_aa: CASSSWSGNTIYF

d_call: -
j_call: TRBJ1-2
v_call: TRBV13
clone_size: -
cdr3_nt: TGTGCCAGCAGCTTTTCGGGTGACTATGGCTACACCTTC
cdr3_aa: CASSFSGDYGYTF

d_call: TRBD1
j_call: TRBJ1-1
v_call: TRBV5-1
clone_size: -
cdr3_nt: TGCGCCAGCAGCTTGTTGGCAGGGGGCACTGAAGCTTTCTTT
cdr3_aa: CASSLLAGGTEAFF

d_call: -
j_call: TRBJ1-1
v_call: TRBV13
clone_size: -
cdr3_nt: TGTGCCAGCAGCTTAGTGAGTGGTGGGCGTGAAGCTTTCTTT
cdr3_aa: CASSLVSGGREAFF

d_call: TRBD2
j_call: TRBJ2-2
v_call: TRBV7-6
clone_size: -
cdr3_nt: TGTGCCAGCAGCGAAGGACTAGCGGCGTTAAATACCGGGGAGCTGTTTTTT
cdr3_aa: CASSEGLAALNTGELFF

d_call: TRBD1
j_call: TRBJ2-2
v_call: TRBV7-9
clone_size: -
cdr3_nt: TGTGCCAGCAGCTACGAACGCGGGACAGGGGAGTTTTTT
cdr3_aa: CASSYERGTGEFF

d_call: TRBD1
j_call: TRBJ2-7
v_call: TRBV3-1/TRBV3-2
clone_size: -
cdr3_nt: TGTGCCAGCAGACCAGGGGGAAGCCCATCCTACGAGCAGTACTTC
cdr3_aa: CASRPGGSPSYEQYF

d_call: -
j_call: TRBJ1-6
v_call: TRBV6-5
clone_size: -
cdr3_nt: TGTGCCAGCAGTTACTGGAGTCCCCGGGTAGGTTCACCCCTCCACTTT
cdr3_aa: CASSYWSPRVGSPLHF

d_call: TRBD2
j_call: TRBJ2-7
v_call: TRBV5-6
clone_size: once
cdr3_nt: TGTGCCAGCAGCCCTAGCGGGAGCTCCTACGAGCAGTACTTC
cdr3_aa: CASSPSGSSYEQYF

d_call: TRBD2
j_call: TRBJ2-7
v_call: TRBV27
clone_size: -
cdr3_nt: TGTGCCAGCAGTTTCTCCTCTAGCGGGAGGGACTACGAGCAGTACTTC
cdr3_aa: CASSFSSSGRDYEQYF

d_call: TRBD2
j_call: TRBJ2-3
v_call: TRBV11-2
clone_size: once
cdr3_nt: TGTGCCAGCAGCCTCCGACTAGCGGGGGCCCGGGGCACAGATACGCAGTATTTT
cdr3_aa: CASSLRLAGARGTDTQYF

d_call: -
j_call: TRBJ2-2
v_call: TRBV4-1
clone_size: -
cdr3_nt: TGCGCCAGCAGCCTCGGACTTAACACCGGGGAGCTGTTTTTT
cdr3_aa: CASSLGLNTGELFF

d_call: -
j_call: TRBJ2-1
v_call: TRBV3-1/TRBV3-2
clone_size: -
cdr3_nt: TGTGCCAGCAGCCAAGGACGGAGGGGCTCCTACAATGAGCAGTTCTTC
cdr3_aa: CASSQGRRGSYNEQFF

d_call: -
j_call: TRBJ1-2
v_call: TRBV6-1
clone_size: -
cdr3_nt: TGTGCCAGCAGTGACGTAGATTCTAACTATGGCTACACCTTC
cdr3_aa: CASSDVDSNYGYTF

d_call: TRBD2
j_call: TRBJ2-7
v_call: TRBV2
clone_size: few
cdr3_nt: TGTGCCAGCGTAGATATGACCGGGACTAGCGCCGATGAGCAGTACTTC
cdr3_aa: CASVDMTGTSADEQYF

d_call: TRBD2
j_call: TRBJ2-7
v_call: TRBV4-2
clone_size: -
cdr3_nt: TGTGCCAGCAGCCAAGGGTCTAGCGGCGACTACGAGCAGTACTTC
cdr3_aa: CASSQGSSGDYEQYF

d_call: -
j_call: TRBJ1-1
v_call: TRBV5-5
clone_size: -
cdr3_nt: TGTGCCAGCAGCTTGGAGGCAGGGAGCACTGAAGCTTTCTTT
cdr3_aa: CASSLEAGSTEAFF

d_call: -
j_call: TRBJ1-4
v_call: TRBV18
clone_size: once
cdr3_nt: TGTGCCAGCTCACCAAACGGGGCCTTCTCCTTGGGGAATGAAAAACTGTTTTTT
cdr3_aa: CASSPNGAFSLGNEKLFF

d_call: TRBD1
j_call: TRBJ1-1
v_call: TRBV6-6
clone_size: -
cdr3_nt: TGTGCCAGCAGACACACGCAGGGGGCACTAAACACTGAAGCTTTCTTT
cdr3_aa: CASRHTQGALNTEAFF

d_call: -
j_call: TRBJ2-1
v_call: TRBV18
clone_size: -
cdr3_nt: TGTGCCAGCTCCCCCTATCCGACAGACAATGAGCAGTTCTTC
cdr3_aa: CASSPYPTDNEQFF

d_call: -
j_call: TRBJ1-2
v_call: TRBV30
clone_size: -
cdr3_nt: TGTGCCTGGCCGACAGGTGAGTGCTATGGCTACACCTTC
cdr3_aa: CAWPTGECYGYTF

d_call: -
j_call: TRBJ2-7
v_call: TRBV27
clone_size: -
cdr3_nt: TGTGCCAGCAGTTCCAGTTCCCTCGGCCACGAGCAGTACTTC
cdr3_aa: CASSSSSLGHEQYF

d_call: TRBD1
j_call: TRBJ2-7
v_call: TRBV27
clone_size: -
cdr3_nt: TGTGCCAGCAGTCACAGGGGGCCGGGCTACGAGCAGTACTTC
cdr3_aa: CASSHRGPGYEQYF

d_call: -
j_call: TRBJ1-3
v_call: TRBV7-9
clone_size: -
cdr3_nt: TGTGCCAGCAGCTTGATTCCCGACAGCTCTGGAAACACCATATATTTT
cdr3_aa: CASSLIPDSSGNTIYF

d_call: -
j_call: TRBJ2-7
v_call: TRBV18
clone_size: -
cdr3_nt: TGTGCCAGCTCACCGTGGGGGACACAAAAGAGCCCCTACGAGCAGTACTTC
cdr3_aa: CASSPWGTQKSPYEQYF

d_call: TRBD1
j_call: TRBJ2-7
v_call: TRBV27
clone_size: few
cdr3_nt: TGTGCCAGCTACGGCGGACAGGGACCTTACTACGAGCAGTACTTC
cdr3_aa: CASYGGQGPYYEQYF

d_call: -
j_call: TRBJ2-2
v_call: TRBV12-3/TRBV12-4
clone_size: -
cdr3_nt: TGTGCCAGCAGTTTGAGAGTACCCGGGGAGCTGTTTTTT
cdr3_aa: CASSLRVPGELFF

d_call: TRBD1
j_call: TRBJ1-3
v_call: TRBV2
clone_size: -
cdr3_nt: TGTGCCAGATGGACAGGGAAAGGAAACACCATATATTTT
cdr3_aa: CARWTGKGNTIYF

d_call: TRBD1
j_call: TRBJ2-5
v_call: TRBV9
clone_size: -
cdr3_nt: TGTGCCAGCAGCCCCGGACAGGGGCGGGAAGAGACCCAGTACTTC
cdr3_aa: CASSPGQGREETQYF

d_call: -
j_call: TRBJ1-4
v_call: TRBV7-2
clone_size: -
cdr3_nt: TGTGCCAGCAGCTCCCAGGCGGCAACTAATGAAAAACTGTTTTTT
cdr3_aa: CASSSQAATNEKLFF

d_call: -
j_call: TRBJ1-1
v_call: TRBV18
clone_size: -
cdr3_nt: TGTGCCACAACCGGGACACCTAACACTGAAGCTTTCTTT
cdr3_aa: CATTGTPNTEAFF

d_call: -
j_call: TRBJ1-2
v_call: TRBV5-1
clone_size: -
cdr3_nt: TGCGCCAGCAGCTTGGGTCAGGACTATGGCTACACCTTC
cdr3_aa: CASSLGQDYGYTF

d_call: -
j_call: TRBJ2-3
v_call: TRBV4-2
clone_size: -
cdr3_nt: TGTGCCAGCAGCCAAGTTGCAGGGACCACAGATACGCAGTATTTT
cdr3_aa: CASSQVAGTTDTQYF

d_call: TRBD2
j_call: TRBJ2-1
v_call: TRBV5-6
clone_size: -
cdr3_nt: TGTGCCAGCAGCTCGGGACTAGCGGGAGGGCCGAATAATGAGCAGTTCTTC
cdr3_aa: CASSSGLAGGPNNEQFF

d_call: -
j_call: TRBJ2-3
v_call: TRBV19
clone_size: -
cdr3_nt: TGTGCCAGTAGCTCCCTTGGCGGGGATGCTAGCACAGATACGCAGTATTTT
cdr3_aa: CASSSLGGDASTDTQYF

d_call: TRBD2
j_call: TRBJ2-3
v_call: TRBV30
clone_size: -
cdr3_nt: TGTGCCTTGGAGCGGGAGTGGGATACGCAGTATTTT
cdr3_aa: CALEREWDTQYF

d_call: -
j_call: TRBJ2-7
v_call: TRBV3-1/TRBV3-2
clone_size: -
cdr3_nt: TGTGCCAGCAGCCCAACACCTTCGGATTACGAGCAGTACTTC
cdr3_aa: CASSPTPSDYEQYF

d_call: TRBD1
j_call: TRBJ1-1
v_call: TRBV5-1
clone_size: -
cdr3_nt: TGCGCCAGCAGCAGCACAGGGGGATCTGAAGCTTTCTTT
cdr3_aa: CASSSTGGSEAFF

d_call: -
j_call: TRBJ2-1
v_call: TRBV30
clone_size: -
cdr3_nt: TGTGCCTGGAGTGAAGCGGAGACCTTCAATGAGCAGTTCTTC
cdr3_aa: CAWSEAETFNEQFF

d_call: TRBD1
j_call: TRBJ1-5
v_call: TRBV6-6
clone_size: -
cdr3_nt: TGTGCCAGCAGCGACAGGGCAGCTGTTCAGCCCCAGCATTTT
cdr3_aa: CASSDRAAVQPQHF

d_call: TRBD2
j_call: TRBJ2-1
v_call: TRBV27
clone_size: -
cdr3_nt: TGTGCCAGCAGTTTACTCCTAGCGGGGGGGTCCAATGAGCAGTTCTTC
cdr3_aa: CASSLLLAGGSNEQFF

d_call: -
j_call: TRBJ1-2
v_call: TRBV11-2
clone_size: -
cdr3_nt: TGTGCCAGCAGCCACACCACAAATGGCTACACCTTC
cdr3_aa: CASSHTTNGYTF

d_call: TRBD1
j_call: TRBJ1-6
v_call: TRBV5-1
clone_size: -
cdr3_nt: TGCGCCAGCAGCCCGGGACAGGGGGATCCCTATAATTCACCCCTCCACTTT
cdr3_aa: CASSPGQGDPYNSPLHF

d_call: -
j_call: TRBJ2-7
v_call: TRBV27
clone_size: -
cdr3_nt: TGTGCCAGCAGTTTAACCGAGCAGTACTTC
cdr3_aa: CASSLTEQYF